These 4 T cell receptor beta chains share one sample of origin, sequenced in a study of CD8 T cells in ankylosing spondylitis. Study-wide results and limits: What seemed typical of ankylosing spondylitis blood was a TCR beta motif built from eight highly homologous variants.

Their antigens are not known. TCRdb fed the 5' RACE reads into MiXCR, producing one record per CDR3 protein. The table records 500,000 or so distinct CDR3 sequences, roughly 5.3% of them present only once. Sample: blood, either unsorted or a sorted T cell fraction (not recorded which). The origin of the receptors is a male donor with ankylosing spondylitis.

This clonotype was observed a few times. V is TRBV5-6 and J is TRBJ2-1; a weak D match, TRBD2 (6 bases). V was pared by 4 bases and J by 11 bases, with 13 bases between. The CDR3 runs 12 residues. CDR1 is SGHDT and CDR2 is YYEEEE in the germline V gene. The CDR3 bases are TGTGCCAGCAGCCCGTACGGGACTCAGCAGTTCTTC. Translated: CASSPYGTQQFF.

At least ten counts were recorded for this clonotype. The chain uses TRBV6-2 or TRBV6-3 and TRBJ2-7, with D possibly matching TRBD1 (6 bases). CDR1 and CDR2 from the germline V gene are MNHEY and SVGEGT. The CDR3 has 13 amino acids. V gave up 6 bases and J gave up 6 bases, with 15 bases separating them. The chain's CDR3 is CASRSTGSSEQYF. The DNA for the CDR3 is TGTGCCAGCAGAAGCACAGGGAGCAGCGAGCAGTACTTC.

This clonotype came up many times. This chain connects TRBV4-3 to TRBJ1-1, with 11 bases that match TRBD1. The CDR3 has 14 amino acids. CDR1 LGHNA and CDR2 YSLEER come from the germline V gene. Unmatched junction bases numbered 4, after V lost 6 bases and J lost 4 bases. As DNA, the CDR3 is TGCGCCAGCAGACCCGGGACAGGGGGCACTGAAGCTTTCTTT. Protein sequence: CASRPGTGGTEAFF.

The V and J genes are TRBV11-3 and TRBJ2-3; TRBD2 might be the D (7 bases). The CDR3 is 14 residues long. Germline V CDR1 and CDR2: SGHNT, YENEEA. The V end was cut by 6 bases, the J end by 4 bases, with 14 bases between. CDR3 nucleotide sequence: TGTGCCAGCAGTTCGGCGGGGGCCGCAGATACGCAGTATTTT. This gives the protein CASSSAGAADTQYF.